These T cell receptor beta chains were read from a single sample in a study of T cells in pancreatic ductal adenocarcinoma. Assay used: immunoSEQ multiplex PCR; TCRdb lists only in-frame clones, some missing. There are around 94,000 clones in the sample; about 96% occur only once, and less than 4% lies in the top ten. Sequencing used PBMCs. The receptors come from a human donor with pancreatic ductal adenocarcinoma. Each CDR3 is given with its conserved first and last residue. D genes are given only for firm matches. Size is omitted from some rows. Given values are once, few, many or a class for expanded clones.

cdr3_aa cdr3_nt d_call v_call clone_size j_call cdr3_length
CAISGTPYYEQYF TGTGCCATTTCCGGGACACCATATTACGAGCAGTACTTC - TRBV28 few TRBJ2-7 13
CASSQDGTVYEQYF TGTGCCAGCAGCCAAGATGGTACAGTTTACGAGCAGTACTTC - TRBV14 - TRBJ2-7 14
CASKQGAQGGELFF TGCGCCAGCAAACAGGGGGCGCAAGGCGGGGAGCTGTTTTTT TRBD1 TRBV5-1 - TRBJ2-2 14
CASSSNSGTEAFF TGCGCCAGCAGCTCTAACAGTGGTACTGAAGCTTTCTTT - TRBV5-1 once TRBJ1-1 13
CASCKAGGSSYEQYF TGTGCCAGCTGCAAGGCGGGAGGCTCCTCCTACGAGCAGTACTTC TRBD2 TRBV28 - TRBJ2-7 15
CASSTSGYSYEQYF TGCGCCAGCAGTACTAGCGGATACTCCTACGAGCAGTACTTC TRBD2 TRBV10-2 - TRBJ2-7 14
CASTRNRQETQYF TGTGCCAGCACCAGGAATCGGCAAGAGACCCAGTACTTC - TRBV28 - TRBJ2-5 13
CASGEQVPEKLFF TGTGCCAGCGGTGAGCAGGTCCCGGAAAAACTGTTTTTT - TRBV2 - TRBJ1-4 13
CASSLGQGRGEQYF TGTGCCAGCAGCTTAGGTCAGGGTCGAGGTGAGCAGTACTTC - TRBV7-9 - TRBJ2-7 14
CASTRLGGENTEAFF TGTGCCAGTACGAGACTGGGCGGGGAGAACACTGAAGCTTTCTTT - TRBV13 once TRBJ1-1 15
CASSLTGTSGNEQFF TGTGCCAGCTCTCTTACCGGGACTAGCGGGAATGAGCAGTTCTTC TRBD2 TRBV9 few TRBJ2-1 15
CASSFRAPGNQPQHF TGTGCCAGTAGTTTCCGGGCCCCGGGAAATCAGCCCCAGCATTTT - TRBV19 once TRBJ1-5 15
CASRPRGSGANVLTF TGTGCCAGCAGACCTAGGGGCTCTGGGGCCAACGTCCTGACTTTC - TRBV28 - TRBJ2-6 15
CASSPTSGDTQYF TGTGCCAGCTCACCCACGTCGGGAGATACGCAGTATTTT - TRBV18 - TRBJ2-3 13
CASSLRGVTYGYTF TGTGCCAGCAGCTTACGGGGGGTTACCTATGGCTACACCTTC - TRBV7-9 - TRBJ1-2 14
CASSSTNEQFF TGTGCCAGCAGCTCTACCAATGAGCAGTTCTTC - TRBV6-6 - TRBJ2-1 11
CASSLRSHQETQYF TGTGCCAGCAGCTTGAGGAGCCACCAAGAGACCCAGTACTTC - TRBV5-6 - TRBJ2-5 14
CASSFRLAGGSNEQFF TGCGCCAGCAGCTTTCGACTAGCGGGAGGGTCCAATGAGCAGTTCTTC TRBD2 TRBV5-1 - TRBJ2-1 16
CASSYQRGAETQYF TGTGCCAGCAGCTACCAGCGGGGGGCAGAGACCCAGTACTTC TRBD2 TRBV7-6 - TRBJ2-5 14
CASREQGYNYGYTF TGTGCCAGCCGTGAACAGGGCTATAACTATGGCTACACCTTC - TRBV28 - TRBJ1-2 14
CASSPGSSGANVLTF TGTGCCAGCAGCCCCGGTAGCTCTGGGGCCAACGTCCTGACTTTC - TRBV7-3 once TRBJ2-6 15
CASTPEGGGANVLTF TGTGCCAGCACCCCAGAGGGAGGTGGGGCCAACGTCCTGACTTTC - TRBV6-5 - TRBJ2-6 15
CASSFRDSQYNEQFF TGTGCCAGCAGCTTCAGAGACAGCCAGTACAATGAGCAGTTCTTC - TRBV7-3 - TRBJ2-1 15
CASSRDSGYGYTF TGTGCCAGCAGCAGGGACAGTGGCTATGGCTACACCTTC TRBD1 TRBV7-2 - TRBJ1-2 13
CASSFVAGESEQYF TGTGCCAGCAGCTTTGTAGCGGGAGAAAGTGAGCAGTACTTC TRBD2 TRBV7-3 - TRBJ2-7 14
CASSLEHSSLAGASRISTDTQYF TGCGCCAGCAGCTTGGAACATTCGTCTCTAGCGGGAGCATCCCGGATCAGCACAGATACGCAGTATTTT TRBD2 TRBV5-1 once TRBJ2-3 23
CASTPDRGGNEQFF TGTGCCAGCACTCCCGACAGGGGTGGGAATGAGCAGTTCTTC TRBD1 TRBV27 - TRBJ2-1 14
CASSSEDSGANVLTF TGTGCCAGCAGTTCCGAGGACTCTGGGGCCAACGTCCTGACTTTC - TRBV6-5 once TRBJ2-6 15
CASRVQEGRETQYF TGTGCCAGCAGAGTACAGGAGGGGCGTGAGACCCAGTACTTC - TRBV6-6 - TRBJ2-5 14
CASSLVRVEQYF TGTGCCAGCAGCTTAGTGCGGGTCGAGCAGTACTTC - TRBV11-2 - TRBJ2-7 12
CASSLGGTGTGYGYTF TGCGCCAGCAGCTTGGGCGGGACAGGGACAGGCTATGGCTACACCTTC TRBD1 TRBV5-1 once TRBJ1-2 16
CASSLGPGLGEQYF TGCGCCAGCAGCTTGGGTCCGGGGTTGGGGGAGCAGTACTTC - TRBV5-1 - TRBJ2-7 14
CAWSRGGNEQFF TGTGCCTGGAGTAGAGGGGGTAATGAGCAGTTCTTC - TRBV30 - TRBJ2-1 12
CATEEVLGSGELFF TGTGCCACCGAGGAGGTCCTGGGGTCCGGGGAGCTGTTTTTT - TRBV15 - TRBJ2-2 14
CASSRTPGNTIYF TGTGCCAGCAGTAGGACACCAGGAAACACCATATATTTT - TRBV25-1 - TRBJ1-3 13
CASSYLRPNTGELFF TGTGCCAGCAGTTACCTCAGGCCGAACACCGGGGAGCTGTTTTTT - TRBV6-5 - TRBJ2-2 15
CASSPQGPRNNRGYTF TGTGCCAGCAGTCCACAGGGGCCCAGAAACAACCGGGGCTACACCTTC TRBD1 TRBV2 - TRBJ1-2 16
CASRAGTGGWKLFF TGTGCCAGCAGGGCCGGGACAGGAGGGTGGAAACTGTTTTTT TRBD1 TRBV28 - TRBJ1-4 14
CAISELLADYEQYF TGTGCCATCAGTGAGCTACTAGCGGATTACGAGCAGTACTTC TRBD2 TRBV10-3 - TRBJ2-7 14
CASSEAGSTDTQYF TGTGCCAGCAGTGAAGCCGGGAGCACAGATACGCAGTATTTT - TRBV2 - TRBJ2-3 14
CASRAGQSNQPQHF TGTGCCAGCAGGGCGGGACAGTCGAATCAGCCCCAGCATTTT TRBD1 TRBV2 - TRBJ1-5 14
CASSQEVSHEQFF TGCGCCAGCAGCCAAGAGGTTAGTCATGAGCAGTTCTTC - TRBV4-3 - TRBJ2-1 13
CASSSPGHLRYDNEQFF TGTGCCAGCAGCTCTCCGGGACACCTAAGGTACGACAATGAGCAGTTCTTC - TRBV5-6 once TRBJ2-1 17
CASSIGPDRNYGYTF TGTGCCAGTAGTATTGGCCCCGACAGAAACTATGGCTACACCTTC - TRBV19 - TRBJ1-2 15
CASRVTGGGSEKLFF TGTGCCAGCAGGGTTACAGGTGGAGGGAGTGAAAAACTGTTTTTT - TRBV25-1 - TRBJ1-4 15
CASSYTGGETQYF TGTGCCAGCAGCTACACAGGGGGAGAGACCCAGTACTTC TRBD1 TRBV5-5 - TRBJ2-5 13
CASRPTSSSTGELFF TGTGCCAGCAGACCGACTAGTTCGAGCACCGGGGAGCTGTTTTTT - TRBV27 - TRBJ2-2 15
CSDKLAGAREVYEQYF TGCAGCGACAAACTAGCGGGAGCGCGGGAGGTGTACGAGCAGTACTTC TRBD2 TRBV29-1 - TRBJ2-7 16
CASSLSGNGETQYF TGTGCCAGCAGCCTTAGCGGGAACGGAGAGACCCAGTACTTC TRBD2 TRBV7-3 - TRBJ2-5 14
CASSLEGGAEAFF TGTGCCAGCAGCTTAGAGGGGGGGGCCGAAGCTTTCTTT - TRBV11-3 - TRBJ1-1 13
CASSSDDRGGNQPQHF TGTGCCAGCAGCTCCGACGACAGGGGTGGCAATCAGCCCCAGCATTTT TRBD1 TRBV7-9 - TRBJ1-5 16
CASSLNRSNQPQHF TGTGCCAGCAGCCTCAACCGGAGCAATCAGCCCCAGCATTTT - TRBV6-1 - TRBJ1-5 14
CAWEGLAGVEGGELFF TGTGCCTGGGAGGGACTAGCGGGAGTTGAGGGCGGGGAGCTGTTTTTT TRBD2 TRBV30 - TRBJ2-2 16
CASSTPGEYTEAFF TGTGCCAGCAGTACCCCGGGGGAGTACACTGAAGCTTTCTTT - TRBV6-5 - TRBJ1-1 14